This T cell receptor (beta chain) was found in a study of cytomegalovirus exposure and HLA in healthy donors. Study-wide findings and caveats: Highly shared variants forming one cluster were likely a sequencing artifact. Fewer N-insertions than the approximately 700-donor mean were reportedly shown by an Asian-associated ancestry cluster in a later analysis.

This CDR3 comprises 14 residues. After removal of 4 bases from V and 7 bases from J, the junction contained 3 bases not matched to a gene. Germline CDR1 reads MGHRA; CDR2 reads YSYEKL. 13 Jbeta primers and 60 Vbeta primers were used for the PCR. Here immunoSEQ multiplex PCR was the method, and the copy in TCRdb shows in-frame clones only, minus some. The table lists under 200,000 clones, over 70% of them singletons. With respect to this clone: Antigen specificity is unknown.

V gene TRBV4-1 combines with J gene TRBJ2-2; 10 positions match TRBD1. Sequencing was done on a sample of PBMCs. This receptor was identified in a man aged 50 to 60 in good health and CMV-seropositive. CDR3 amino acids: CASSPGTGDGELFF. CDR3 sequence (DNA): TGCGCCAGCAGCCCCGGGACAGGGGACGGGGAGCTGTTTTTT.